This T cell receptor (beta chain) was observed in a study of cytomegalovirus exposure and HLA in healthy donors. General observations from the study: In a later analysis, HLA-associated TCR beta chains were more clonally expanded than equally common others.

CDR1 and CDR2 from the germline V gene are SEHNR and FQNEAQ (reference sequence). The CDR3 loop spans 15 amino acids. Trimming took 8 bases from V and 0 from J, leaving 14 bases between them. The primer mix had 60 Vbeta and 13 Jbeta primers. TCRdb's table, derived via immunoSEQ multiplex PCR, lists solely in-frame clones and lacks some. The data show hundreds of thousands of clones, more than 75% seen once. Concerning this clone itself: The antigen is unknown.

The receptor comes from a man aged 35 to 55 in good health and CMV-seropositive. The rearrangement links TRBV7-9 to TRBJ1-3, with D uncertain. The sample comprised PBMCs. DNA for the CDR3: TGTGCCAGCCTATCCACGGGTTACTCTGGAAACACCATATATTTT. Amino acid sequence: CASLSTGYSGNTIYF. Together with reference TRBV7-9 and TRBJ1-3, the CDR3 gives the full variable domain: DTGVSQNPRHKITKRGQNVTFRCDPISEHNRLYWYRQTLGQGPEFLTYFQNEAQLEKSRLLSDRFSAERPKGSFSTLEIQRTEQGDSAMYLCASLSTGYSGNTIYFGEGSWLTVV.